A selection of T cell receptor beta chains follows, all from one sample in a study of shared clonotypes between healthy human individuals. TCRdb's table, derived via immunoSEQ multiplex PCR, lists solely in-frame clones and lacks some. The sample gives roughly 570,000 clones, roughly 98% of which show up once; 0.3% to 0.35% is in the top ten. Sequencing input: naive CD8+ T cells sorted from blood. The receptors were gathered from a man aged 25-45 years in good health. The CDR3 runs from the conserved cysteine through the conserved F or W. D genes are given only for firm matches. The size entry is marked missing in some rows and otherwise reads once, few, many or a size class.

J,D,size,V,DNA,CDR3
TRBJ1-1,.,.,TRBV11-2,TGTGCCAGCAGCACTAACGTGAACACTGAAGCTTTCTTT,CASSTNVNTEAFF
TRBJ2-7,.,.,TRBV27,TGTGCCAGCAGTTTAAATGGGTACGAGCAGTACTTC,CASSLNGYEQYF
TRBJ2-1,.,once,TRBV5-8,TGTGCCAGCACTCAGGTGTTGGAGCAGTTCTTC,CASTQVLEQFF
TRBJ1-1,.,.,TRBV7-2,TGTGCCAGCAGCCCGATTATTTTCCGATTCAACACTGAAGCTTTCTTT,CASSPIIFRFNTEAFF
TRBJ1-1,.,.,TRBV6-5,TGTGCCAGCAGTTACGGGGGGCCCAACACTGAAGCTTTCTTT,CASSYGGPNTEAFF
TRBJ2-1,TRBD2,once,TRBV18,TGTGCCAGCTCGCACGGATCAGGGCGGGAGGGTTACAATGAGCAGTTCTTC,CASSHGSGREGYNEQFF
TRBJ1-2,.,.,TRBV27,TGTGCCAGCAGTTTCGGGATGTATGGCTACACCTTC,CASSFGMYGYTF
TRBJ2-7,TRBD1,once,TRBV27,TGTGCCGCGGGACAGGCCTCACTCTACGAGCAGTACTTC,CAAGQASLYEQYF
TRBJ2-7,.,.,TRBV18,TGTGCCAGCTCAAAGAACCCCGGGTCCTACGAGCAGTACTTC,CASSKNPGSYEQYF
TRBJ2-7,TRBD2,.,TRBV9,TGTGCCAGCAGCCCCCCCCAGCGGGAGGGCCTCGAGCAGTACTTC,CASSPPQREGLEQYF
TRBJ2-3,.,.,TRBV30,TGTGCCTGGAGTCAAGGGGCAGGGTCAGATACGCAGTATTTT,CAWSQGAGSDTQYF
TRBJ2-1,.,.,TRBV4-1,TGCGCCAGCCGTCACGGAGAAGACTTGAACAATGAGCAGTTCTTC,CASRHGEDLNNEQFF
TRBJ2-1,TRBD2,.,TRBV10-3,TGTGCCATCCTAGGCGGGAGGGCTAGTGGTGAGCAGTTCTTC,CAILGGRASGEQFF
TRBJ2-7,.,.,TRBV11-2,TGTGCCAGCAGCCCACAACCGGGACAAAGCTCCTACGAGCAGTACTTC,CASSPQPGQSSYEQYF
TRBJ2-1,.,.,TRBV11-2,TGTGCCAGCATCGAAGGGTCCTACAATGAGCAGTTCTTC,CASIEGSYNEQFF
TRBJ2-7,TRBD1,.,TRBV5-1,TGCGCCAGCAGCTTGGAGAAGGGACAGGGGGACGAGCAGTACTTC,CASSLEKGQGDEQYF
TRBJ2-7,.,once,TRBV28,TGTGCCAGCAGACTTGGAGTGGGGGGCCTAACCTACGAGCAGTACTTC,CASRLGVGGLTYEQYF
TRBJ2-7,.,.,TRBV6-1,TGTGCCAGCAGTGGCACGGGCGAGCAGTACTTC,CASSGTGEQYF
TRBJ2-1,TRBD2,.,TRBV5-1,TGCGCCAGCAGCTTGGTCGGGAGGTTGATCGATGAGCAGTTCTTC,CASSLVGRLIDEQFF
TRBJ2-3,.,.,TRBV5-1,TGCGCCAGCAGCTTGTGGTACACAGATACGCAGTATTTT,CASSLWYTDTQYF
TRBJ2-5,.,.,TRBV11-2,TGTGCCAGCAGCTTAGAGTTTAGGGTCGGGGAGACCCAGTACTTC,CASSLEFRVGETQYF
TRBJ1-1,.,.,TRBV6-6,TGTGCCAGCAGTTACTCGATATCGGGGTCTGAAGCTTTCTTT,CASSYSISGSEAFF
TRBJ1-1,.,.,TRBV27,TGTGCCAGCAGTTTTCGAAGAGGGATTAGCACTGAAGCTTTCTTT,CASSFRRGISTEAFF
TRBJ2-7,.,.,TRBV7-2,TGTGCCAGCAGCACCTATGGGGCGGAGTCCTACGAGCAGTACTTC,CASSTYGAESYEQYF
TRBJ2-7,.,.,TRBV9,TGTGCCAGCAGCGCACCGGGTGGTGCCGAGCAGTACTTC,CASSAPGGAEQYF
TRBJ2-1,.,.,TRBV27,TGTGCCACCACAAGTAGGTGGTACAATGAGCAGTTCTTC,CATTSRWYNEQFF
TRBJ2-7,.,.,TRBV10-2,TGCGCCAGCAGTGAAAGCTACGAGCAGTACTTC,CASSESYEQYF
TRBJ2-3,.,once,TRBV29-1,TGCAGCGTTGACGGGATCGGGGATACGCAGTATTTT,CSVDGIGDTQYF